Shown below are 15 T cell receptor beta chains from a single sample sequenced in a study of early T cells in non-severe SARS-CoV-2 infection. TCRdb processed the 5' RACE reads anew with MiXCR; each CDR3 protein has one entry. This table has more than 15,000 distinct CDR3 sequences, about 5.4% appearing once. Sequencing was performed on whole blood, taken at baseline. These receptors were obtained from an adult who was a healthcare worker with PCR-confirmed SARS-CoV-2 infection or an uninfected control (not recorded which).

At least ten counts were recorded for this clonotype. The chain uses TRBV5-5 and TRBJ2-3; 7 bases match TRBD1. This CDR3 comprises 14 residues. Trimming removed 5 bases from V and 2 bases from J; junction bases left unmatched: 5. Per the germline V gene, CDR1 is SGHKS and CDR2 is YYEKEE (reference sequence). Written as DNA, the CDR3 is TGTGCCAGCAGGGAGACAGGGAACACAGATACGCAGTATTTT. Residues: CASRETGNTDTQYF.

In its sample, this clonotype was seen many times. V is TRBV20-1 and J is TRBJ2-3; weak D call: TRBD2 (7 bases). CDR1 is DFQATT, CDR2 SNEGSKA, per germline (reference sequence). Between the trimmed V and J ends, which lost 0 bases and 3 bases, there was a span of 16 bases. The CDR3 extends over 16 amino acids. The CDR3 sequence is CSARDLVGGRTDTQYF. CDR3 DNA sequence: TGCAGTGCTAGAGATCTCGTGGGGGGGCGGACAGATACGCAGTATTTT.

This clonotype was seen at least ten times. This chain connects TRBV7-9 to TRBJ2-3, with 9 bases lining up with TRBD2. The V and J ends lost 4 bases and 4 bases, in that order; junction bases with no gene match: 9. The CDR3 contains 16 residues. Per germline, CDR1 SEHNR and CDR2 FQNEAQ (reference sequence). For the CDR3, the DNA is TGTGCCAGCAGCTCCCAACGCGGGGGGGCAGCAGATACGCAGTATTTT. It codes for CASSSQRGGAADTQYF.

By share, this clonotype ranks as medium-sized (0.01 to 0.1%). The rearrangement links TRBV4-2 to TRBJ1-1; tentatively, D is TRBD1 (5 bases). The germline V gene has CDR1 LGHNA and CDR2 YNFKEQ. V dropped 0 bases and J dropped 1 base, with 18 bases sitting between them. The CDR3 contains 18 residues. The CDR3 loop is CASSQDEGRISSNTEAFF. The CDR3 DNA sequence: TGTGCCAGCAGCCAAGATGAGGGGCGCATATCTTCGAACACTGAAGCTTTCTTT.

This clonotype was counted many times. V usage is TRBV4-1 and J usage is TRBJ1-5; no clear D gene. Deletions cut 1 base from V and 7 bases from J, with 17 bases between. The CDR3 loop spans 16 amino acids. In germline, CDR1 is MGHRA, CDR2 YSYEKL. This CDR3 is CASSQVGVGIRQPQHF. The CDR3 DNA reads as TGCGCCAGCAGCCAAGTTGGAGTGGGAATTCGGCAGCCCCAGCATTTT.

The chain couples TRBV11-1 to TRBJ2-1; D gene unclear. This CDR3 contains 15 residues. Trimming shortened V by 3 bases and J by 4 bases, and 13 bases separated the two germline ends. The germline CDR1 and CDR2 sequences are SGHAT and FQDESV (reference sequence). CDR3 in amino acids: CASSLRPAGYNEQFF. Written as DNA, the CDR3 is TGTGCCAGCAGCTTGAGACCGGCCGGTTACAATGAGCAGTTCTTC.

This clonotype was counted many times. V usage is TRBV4-3 and J usage is TRBJ2-2; possibly TRBD1 for D (6 bases). Trimming took off 4 bases at V and 7 bases at J, with 13 bases between the two ends. Germline-derived CDR1 and CDR2 are LGHNA and YSLEER. The CDR3 is 14 residues long. The CDR3 sequence: CASSLRGLGGELFF. The DNA for the CDR3 is TGCGCCAGCAGCCTTAGGGGGTTAGGCGGGGAGCTGTTTTTT.

At least ten counts were recorded for this clonotype. A junction end diverges from the germline sequence, so it may reflect a read error. The J gene is TRBJ2-3, the V gene TRBV27; possibly TRBD1 or TRBD2 for D (6 bases each). The CDR3 is 15 amino acids. CDR1 and CDR2 from the germline V gene are MNHEY and SMNVEV (reference sequence). The CDR3, as DNA: TGTGCCAGCAGTTTATCCCGGGGGCCCACAGTTACGCAGTATTTT. This translates into CASSLSRGPTVTQYF.

This clonotype was found many times. This rearrangement joins TRBV29-1 to TRBJ2-7, with 10 nucleotides matching TRBD1. Trimming at V came to 3 bases and at J to 4 bases, leaving 6 bases not matched to a gene. CDR1 SQVTM and CDR2 ANQGSEA come from the germline V gene. The CDR3 contains 14 residues. DNA of the CDR3: TGCAGCGTTGACGACAGGGGGCTCGGTTACGAGCAGTACTTC. Its translation is CSVDDRGLGYEQYF.

The sample holds many counts of this clonotype. The chain joins TRBV24-1 to TRBJ2-3; D tentatively reads TRBD1 or TRBD2 (5 bases each). CDR1 and CDR2 (germline): KGHDR, SFDVKD. The CDR3 is 15 residues long. V lost 8 bases, J lost 2 bases, and 16 bases lay in between. CDR3 in DNA: TGTGCCACCATCGCCCAGGGAGAGATCACAGATACGCAGTATTTT. Protein product: CATIAQGEITDTQYF.

This clonotype was picked up many times. This chain links TRBV20-1 with TRBJ1-5; tentative D call: TRBD1 (6 bases). V was pared by 6 bases and J by 2 bases, with 26 bases between. The CDR3 loop spans 18 amino acids. The V gene's germline CDR1 is DFQATT and CDR2 SNEGSKA (reference sequence). CDR3 nucleotide sequence: TGCAGTGCCGAGAAGCCCACGACAGGCCGAGGTGGCAATCAGCCCCAGCATTTT. Translated: CSAEKPTTGRGGNQPQHF.

This clonotype has at least ten counts. V usage is TRBV4-1 and J usage is TRBJ1-4; D perhaps matches TRBD1 (6 bases). Germline V CDR1 and CDR2: MGHRA, YSYEKL. V was cut by 0 bases and J by 8 bases, with 13 bases left in between. The CDR3 runs 15 residues. The CDR3 spells CASSQDLGAGEKLFF. In DNA form, the CDR3 reads TGCGCCAGCAGCCAAGATTTGGGGGCAGGAGAAAAACTGTTTTTT.

In this sample, this clonotype turned up a few times. This rearrangement joins TRBV7-9 to TRBJ2-5, with unresolved D. Between the trimmed V and J ends, which lost 5 bases and 5 bases, there was a span of 9 bases. The germline gives CDR1 SEHNR, CDR2 FQNEAQ (reference sequence). CDR3 length: 12 residues. The CDR3 loop is CASSPPLETQYF. CDR3 bases: TGTGCCAGCAGCCCCCCTCTGGAGACCCAGTACTTC.

This clonotype rates as medium-sized. The chain employs TRBV7-8 and TRBJ1-2; D possibly corresponds to TRBD1 (6 bases). The CDR3 loop spans 15 amino acids. Looked up from germline, CDR1 is SGHVS and CDR2 is FQNEAQ. The germline V and J ends were trimmed by 1 base and 3 bases, with 12 bases remaining between them. The CDR3 sequence: CASSLGKGEHYGYTF. The CDR3 coding sequence is TGTGCCAGCAGCTTAGGAAAGGGGGAGCACTATGGCTACACCTTC.

This clonotype qualifies as medium-sized. V and J are TRBV6-5 and TRBJ1-6, with 8 bases lining up with TRBD1. This CDR3 is 19 amino acids long. Trimming at V came to 0 bases and at J to 8 bases, leaving 15 bases not matched to a gene. Germline CDR1 reads MNHEY; CDR2 reads SVGAGI. The CDR3 is CASSYSTGAATGSDSPLHF. As DNA, the CDR3 is TGTGCCAGCAGTTACTCGACAGGGGCCGCGACGGGATCTGATTCACCCCTCCACTTT.